A single TCR beta chain is shown here with its context. Its antigen is as yet unknown. Amplification targeted TCR beta CDR3 regions from RNA transcripts. A first-round RT-PCR of the TCR CDR3 used the HTBI primer set. TCRdb called the multiplex PCR reads again in MiXCR, with one record for every CDR3 protein. The sample carries roughly 500,000 distinct CDR3 sequences, about 15% recorded once. CDR1 is SGHVS, CDR2 FQNEAQ, per germline. The CDR3 has 15 amino acids. Unmatched junction bases numbered 7, after V lost 6 bases and J lost 0 bases. This entry belongs to a study of T cells in Graves' hyperthyroidism and ophthalmopathy. Study-level results: A 13 V-J signature model discriminated ophthalmopathy versus stable hyperthyroidism.

This chain links TRBV7-8 with TRBJ2-5, with TRBD2 identical over 7 bases. The specimen was blood. This clonotype was sampled from a woman in her twenties or thirties with Graves' hyperthyroidism that later progressed to Graves' ophthalmopathy. The CDR3 reads CASSSSGNHQETQYF. CDR3 DNA: TGTGCCAGCAGTTCAAGCGGGAACCACCAAGAGACCCAGTACTTC.